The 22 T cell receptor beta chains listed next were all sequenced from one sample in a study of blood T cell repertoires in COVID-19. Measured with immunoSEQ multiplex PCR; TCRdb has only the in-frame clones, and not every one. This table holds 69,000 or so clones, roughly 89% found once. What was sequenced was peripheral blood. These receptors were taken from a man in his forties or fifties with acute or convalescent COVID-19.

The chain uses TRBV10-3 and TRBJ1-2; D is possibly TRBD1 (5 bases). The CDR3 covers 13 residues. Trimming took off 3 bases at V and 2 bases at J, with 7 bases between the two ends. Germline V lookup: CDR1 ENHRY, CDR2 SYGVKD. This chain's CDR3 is CAISDNRNYGYTF. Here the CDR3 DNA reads TGTGCCATCAGTGACAACAGGAACTATGGCTACACCTTC.

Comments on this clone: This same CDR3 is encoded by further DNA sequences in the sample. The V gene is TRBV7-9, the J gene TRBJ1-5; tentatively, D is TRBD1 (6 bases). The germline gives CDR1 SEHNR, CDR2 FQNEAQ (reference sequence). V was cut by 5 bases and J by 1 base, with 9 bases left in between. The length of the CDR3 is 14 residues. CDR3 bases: TGTGCCAGCAGCCCGGGGGGCAGCAATCAGCCCCAGCATTTT. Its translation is CASSPGGSNQPQHF.

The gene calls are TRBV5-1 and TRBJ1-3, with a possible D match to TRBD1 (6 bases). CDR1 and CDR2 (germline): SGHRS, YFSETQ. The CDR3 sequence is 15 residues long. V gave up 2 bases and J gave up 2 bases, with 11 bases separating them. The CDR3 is CASSLWGGPGNTIYF. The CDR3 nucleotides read TGCGCCAGCAGCTTATGGGGGGGCCCTGGAAACACCATATATTTT.

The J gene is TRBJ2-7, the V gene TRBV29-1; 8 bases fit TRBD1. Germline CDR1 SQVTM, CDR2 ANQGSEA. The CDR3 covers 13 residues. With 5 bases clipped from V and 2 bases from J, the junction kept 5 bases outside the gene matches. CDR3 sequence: CSVIQGATYEQYF. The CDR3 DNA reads TGCAGCGTTATCCAGGGGGCAACCTACGAGCAGTACTTC.

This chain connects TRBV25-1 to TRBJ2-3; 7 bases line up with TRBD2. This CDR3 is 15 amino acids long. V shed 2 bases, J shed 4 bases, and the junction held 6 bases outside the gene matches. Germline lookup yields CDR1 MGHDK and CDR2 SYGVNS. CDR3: CASSEGRERADTQYF. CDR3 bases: TGTGCCAGCAGTGAAGGGCGGGAGAGGGCAGATACGCAGTATTTT.

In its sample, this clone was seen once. CDR3 coding DNA: TGTGCCAGCAGCCCTTCGAGCGGGCTCCCCTACAATGAGCAGTTCTTC. This encodes CASSPSSGLPYNEQFF. The V and J genes are TRBV11-2 and TRBJ2-1, with TRBD2 as a possible D gene (6 bases). CDR1 is SGHAT and CDR2 is FQNNGV in the germline V gene. The CDR3 runs to 16 residues. Deletions cut 5 bases from V and 2 bases from J, with 16 bases between. Based on the CDR3 plus reference TRBV11-2 and TRBJ2-1, the full variable domain is EAGVAQSPRYKIIEKRQSVAFWCNPISGHATLYWYQQILGQGPKLLIQFQNNGVVDDSQLPKDRFSAERLKGVDSTLKIQPAKLEDSAVYLCASSPSSGLPYNEQFFGPGTRLTVL.

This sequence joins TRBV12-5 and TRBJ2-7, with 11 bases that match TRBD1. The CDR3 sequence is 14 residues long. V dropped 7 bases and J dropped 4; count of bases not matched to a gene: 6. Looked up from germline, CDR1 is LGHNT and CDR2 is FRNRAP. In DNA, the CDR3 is TGTGCTAGTGCCTCCGGGACAGGGGGTTACGAGCAGTACTTC. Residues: CASASGTGGYEQYF.

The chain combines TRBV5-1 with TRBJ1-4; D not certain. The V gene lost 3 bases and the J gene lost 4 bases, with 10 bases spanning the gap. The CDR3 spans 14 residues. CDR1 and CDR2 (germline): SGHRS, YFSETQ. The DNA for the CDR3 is TGCGCCAGCAGCTGGGGAGTATATAATGAAAAACTGTTTTTT. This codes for CASSWGVYNEKLFF.

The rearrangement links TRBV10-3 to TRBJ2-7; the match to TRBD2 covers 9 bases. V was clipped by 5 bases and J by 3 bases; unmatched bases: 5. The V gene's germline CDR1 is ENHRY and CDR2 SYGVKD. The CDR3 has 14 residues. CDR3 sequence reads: CAISSAGGVYEQYF. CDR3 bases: TGTGCCATCAGTTCCGCGGGGGGGGTCTACGAGCAGTACTTC.

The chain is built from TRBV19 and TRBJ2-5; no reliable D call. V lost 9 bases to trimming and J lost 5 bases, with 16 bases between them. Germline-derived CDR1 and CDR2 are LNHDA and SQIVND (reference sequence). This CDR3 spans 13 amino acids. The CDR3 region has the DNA TGTGCCAGCAATCCGTCGGTCGGGGAGACCCAGTACTTC. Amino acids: CASNPSVGETQYF. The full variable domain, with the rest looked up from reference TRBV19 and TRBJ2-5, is DGGITQSPKYLFRKEGQNVTLSCEQNLNHDAMYWYRQDPGQGLRLIYYSQIVNDFQKGDIAEGYSVSREKKESFPLTVTSAQKNPTAFYLCASNPSVGETQYFGPGTRLLVL.

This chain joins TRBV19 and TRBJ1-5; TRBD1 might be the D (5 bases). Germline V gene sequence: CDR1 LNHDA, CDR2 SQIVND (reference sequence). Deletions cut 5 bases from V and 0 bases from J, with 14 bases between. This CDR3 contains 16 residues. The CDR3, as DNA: TGTGCCAGTAGTCTGGGGACTACTCCTAGCAATCAGCCCCAGCATTTT. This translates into CASSLGTTPSNQPQHF.

The CDR3 region is CASSLAGTSGTGYEQYF. As DNA, the CDR3 is TGTGCCAGCAGCTTAGCAGGGACTAGCGGGACTGGATACGAGCAGTACTTC. The gene calls are TRBV7-8 and TRBJ2-7, with 13 bases that match TRBD2. After removal of 0 bases from V and 4 bases from J, the junction contained 6 bases not matched to a gene. CDR1 is SGHVS, CDR2 FQNEAQ, per germline. CDR3 length: 17 amino acids.

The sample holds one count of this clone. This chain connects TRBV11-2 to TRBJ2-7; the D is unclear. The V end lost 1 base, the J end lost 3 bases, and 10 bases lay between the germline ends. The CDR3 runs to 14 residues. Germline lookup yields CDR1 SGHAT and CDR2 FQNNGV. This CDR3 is CASSLVGGNYEQYF. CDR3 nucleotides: TGTGCCAGCAGCTTAGTCGGCGGCAACTACGAGCAGTACTTC. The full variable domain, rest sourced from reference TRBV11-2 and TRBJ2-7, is EAGVAQSPRYKIIEKRQSVAFWCNPISGHATLYWYQQILGQGPKLLIQFQNNGVVDDSQLPKDRFSAERLKGVDSTLKIQPAKLEDSAVYLCASSLVGGNYEQYFGPGTRLTVT.

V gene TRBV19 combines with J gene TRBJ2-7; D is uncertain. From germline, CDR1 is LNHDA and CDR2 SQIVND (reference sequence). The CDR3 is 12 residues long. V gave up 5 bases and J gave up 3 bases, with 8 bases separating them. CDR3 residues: CASSLGVYEQYF. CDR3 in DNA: TGTGCCAGTAGTCTGGGCGTCTACGAGCAGTACTTC.

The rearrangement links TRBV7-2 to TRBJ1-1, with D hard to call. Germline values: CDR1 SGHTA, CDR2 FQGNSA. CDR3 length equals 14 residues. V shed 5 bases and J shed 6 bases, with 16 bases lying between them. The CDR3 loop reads CASSLSPSGAEAFF. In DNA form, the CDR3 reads TGTGCCAGCAGCCTTTCCCCCTCCGGGGCTGAAGCTTTCTTT.

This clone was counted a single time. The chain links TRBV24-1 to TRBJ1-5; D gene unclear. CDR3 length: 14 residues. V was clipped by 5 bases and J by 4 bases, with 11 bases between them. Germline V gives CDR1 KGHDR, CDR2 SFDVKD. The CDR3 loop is CATSATSGNQPQHF. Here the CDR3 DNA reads TGTGCCACCAGTGCGACGAGCGGTAATCAGCCCCAGCATTTT.

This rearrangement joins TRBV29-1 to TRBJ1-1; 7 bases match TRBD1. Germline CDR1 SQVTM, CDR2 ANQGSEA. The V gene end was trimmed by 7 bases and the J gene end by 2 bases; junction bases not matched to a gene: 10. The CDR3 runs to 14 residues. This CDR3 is CSAGPTGHNTEAFF. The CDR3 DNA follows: TGCAGCGCCGGACCGACAGGGCATAACACTGAAGCTTTCTTT.

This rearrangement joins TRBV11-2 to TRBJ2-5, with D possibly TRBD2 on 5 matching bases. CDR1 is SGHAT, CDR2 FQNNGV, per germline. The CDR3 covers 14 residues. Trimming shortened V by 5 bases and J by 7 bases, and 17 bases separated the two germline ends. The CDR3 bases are TGTGCCAGCAGCACACTAGTTCGCATCGGGACCCAGTACTTC. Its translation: CASSTLVRIGTQYF.

CDR3 nucleotides: TGTGCCAGCAGCCCGTCGCAGCGGCGCACAGATACGCAGTATTTT. Translating it yields CASSPSQRRTDTQYF. The chain links TRBV11-2 to TRBJ2-3; tentative D call: TRBD2 (5 bases). The germline CDR1 and CDR2 sequences are SGHAT and FQNNGV. Deletions cut 5 bases from V and 1 base from J, with 13 bases between. There are 15 residues in the CDR3.

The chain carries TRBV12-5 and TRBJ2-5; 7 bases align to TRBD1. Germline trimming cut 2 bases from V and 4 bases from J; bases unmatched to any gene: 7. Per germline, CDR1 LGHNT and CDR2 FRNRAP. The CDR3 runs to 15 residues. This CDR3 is CASGLSTGVGETQYF. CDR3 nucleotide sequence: TGTGCTAGTGGTTTGTCAACAGGGGTGGGAGAGACCCAGTACTTC.

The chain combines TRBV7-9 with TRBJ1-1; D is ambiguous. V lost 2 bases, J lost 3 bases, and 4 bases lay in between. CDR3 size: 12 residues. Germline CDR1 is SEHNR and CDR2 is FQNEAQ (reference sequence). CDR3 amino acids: CASSLRDTEAFF. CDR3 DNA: TGTGCCAGCAGCTTACGGGACACTGAAGCTTTCTTT.

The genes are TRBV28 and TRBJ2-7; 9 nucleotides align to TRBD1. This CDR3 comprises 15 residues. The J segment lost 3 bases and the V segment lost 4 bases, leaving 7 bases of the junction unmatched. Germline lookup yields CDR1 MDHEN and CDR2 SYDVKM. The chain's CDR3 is CASSSLTGGNYEQYF. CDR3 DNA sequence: TGTGCCAGCAGTTCCCTCACAGGGGGCAACTACGAGCAGTACTTC.